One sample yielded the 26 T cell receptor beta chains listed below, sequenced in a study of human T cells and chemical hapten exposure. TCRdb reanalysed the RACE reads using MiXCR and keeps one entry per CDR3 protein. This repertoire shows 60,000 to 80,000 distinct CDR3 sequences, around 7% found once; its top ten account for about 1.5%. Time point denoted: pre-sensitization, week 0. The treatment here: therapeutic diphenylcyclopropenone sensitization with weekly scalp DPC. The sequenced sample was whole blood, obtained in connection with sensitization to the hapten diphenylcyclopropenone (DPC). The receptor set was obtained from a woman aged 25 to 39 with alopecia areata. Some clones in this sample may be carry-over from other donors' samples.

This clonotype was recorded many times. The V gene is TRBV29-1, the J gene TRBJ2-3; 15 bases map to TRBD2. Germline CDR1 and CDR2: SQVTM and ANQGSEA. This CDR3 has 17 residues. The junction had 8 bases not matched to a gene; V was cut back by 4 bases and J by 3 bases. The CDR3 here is CSVAGLAGGLLTDTQYF. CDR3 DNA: TGCAGCGTTGCGGGACTAGCGGGGGGCCTTCTAACAGATACGCAGTATTTT.

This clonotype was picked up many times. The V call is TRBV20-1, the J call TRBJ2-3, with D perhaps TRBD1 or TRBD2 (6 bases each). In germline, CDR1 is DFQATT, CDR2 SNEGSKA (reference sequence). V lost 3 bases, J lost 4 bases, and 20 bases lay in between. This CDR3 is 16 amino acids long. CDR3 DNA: TGCAGTGCTAGCGGGGTGTGGGGGGCGGAGGCAGATACGCAGTATTTT. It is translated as CSASGVWGAEADTQYF.

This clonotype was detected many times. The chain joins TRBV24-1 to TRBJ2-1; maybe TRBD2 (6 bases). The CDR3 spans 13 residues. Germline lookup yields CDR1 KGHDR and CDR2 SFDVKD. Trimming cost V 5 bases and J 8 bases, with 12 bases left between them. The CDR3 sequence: CATSGSSGDEQFF. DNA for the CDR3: TGTGCCACCAGTGGTTCATCGGGGGATGAGCAGTTCTTC.

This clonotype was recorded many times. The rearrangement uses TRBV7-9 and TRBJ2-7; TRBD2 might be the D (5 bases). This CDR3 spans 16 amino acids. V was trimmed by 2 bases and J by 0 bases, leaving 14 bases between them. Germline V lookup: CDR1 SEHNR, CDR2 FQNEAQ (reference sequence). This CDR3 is CASSLLRTAGSYEQYF. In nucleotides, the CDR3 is TGTGCCAGCAGCTTATTAAGGACTGCTGGCTCCTACGAGCAGTACTTC.

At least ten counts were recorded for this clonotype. The CDR3 here is CAIKPQDQVGADTQYF. Here the CDR3 DNA reads TGTGCCATCAAACCCCAGGACCAGGTCGGAGCAGATACGCAGTATTTT. This chain connects TRBV10-3 to TRBJ2-3; D uncertain. This CDR3 has 16 amino acids. V lost 7 bases and J lost 4, with 21 bases in between. CDR1 and CDR2 (germline): ENHRY, SYGVKD.

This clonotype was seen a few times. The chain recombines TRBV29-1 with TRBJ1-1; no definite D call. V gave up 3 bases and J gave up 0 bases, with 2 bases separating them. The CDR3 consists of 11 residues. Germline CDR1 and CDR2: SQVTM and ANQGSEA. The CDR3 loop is CSVEVNTEAFF. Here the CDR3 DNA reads TGCAGCGTTGAGGTGAACACTGAAGCTTTCTTT.

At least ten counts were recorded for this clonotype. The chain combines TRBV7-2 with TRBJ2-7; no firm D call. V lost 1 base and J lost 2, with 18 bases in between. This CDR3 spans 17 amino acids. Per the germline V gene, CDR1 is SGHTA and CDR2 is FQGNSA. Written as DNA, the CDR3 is TGTGCCAGCAGCTTAGAGTTGTCCCTTACGGGCACCTACGAGCAGTACTTC. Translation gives CASSLELSLTGTYEQYF.

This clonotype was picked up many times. The CDR3 here is CASRRGRNTDQPQHF. CDR3 nucleotides: TGTGCCAGCCGCAGGGGGCGGAATACGGATCAGCCCCAGCATTTT. The V gene is TRBV6-5, the J gene TRBJ1-5; 8 nucleotides agree with TRBD1. From germline, CDR1 is MNHEY and CDR2 SVGAGI. V lost 8 bases, J lost 5 bases, and 11 bases stayed unmatched. The CDR3 has 15 amino acids.

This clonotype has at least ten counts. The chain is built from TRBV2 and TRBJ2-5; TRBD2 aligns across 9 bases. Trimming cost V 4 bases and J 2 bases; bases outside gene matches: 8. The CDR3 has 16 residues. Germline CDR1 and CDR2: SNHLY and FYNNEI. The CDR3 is CASSVRVAGVQETQYF. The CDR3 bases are TGTGCCAGCAGTGTTCGTGTAGCGGGGGTACAAGAGACCCAGTACTTC.

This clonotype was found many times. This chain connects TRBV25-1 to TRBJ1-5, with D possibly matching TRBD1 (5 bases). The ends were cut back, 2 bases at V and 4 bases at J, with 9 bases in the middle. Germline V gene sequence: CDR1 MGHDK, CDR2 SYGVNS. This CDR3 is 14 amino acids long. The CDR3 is CASSEGGDNQPQHF. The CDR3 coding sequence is TGTGCCAGCAGTGAAGGGGGGGATAATCAGCCCCAGCATTTT.

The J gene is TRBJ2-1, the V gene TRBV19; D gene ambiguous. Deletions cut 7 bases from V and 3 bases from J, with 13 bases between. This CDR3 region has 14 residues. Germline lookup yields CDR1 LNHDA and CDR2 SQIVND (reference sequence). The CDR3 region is CASNPRLLYNEQFF. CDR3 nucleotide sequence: TGTGCCAGTAACCCCAGGTTACTCTACAATGAGCAGTTCTTC. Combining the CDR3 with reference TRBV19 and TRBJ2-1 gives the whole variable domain DGGITQSPKYLFRKEGQNVTLSCEQNLNHDAMYWYRQDPGQGLRLIYYSQIVNDFQKGDIAEGYSVSREKKESFPLTVTSAQKNPTAFYLCASNPRLLYNEQFFGPGTRLTVL.

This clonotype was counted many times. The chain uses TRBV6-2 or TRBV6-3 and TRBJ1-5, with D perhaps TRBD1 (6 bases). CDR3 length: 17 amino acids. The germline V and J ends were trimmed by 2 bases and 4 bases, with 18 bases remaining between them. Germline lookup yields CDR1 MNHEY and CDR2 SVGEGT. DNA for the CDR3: TGTGCCAGCAGTTACGTCGGGGGCCGGGGAAGTAATCAGCCCCAGCATTTT. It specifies CASSYVGGRGSNQPQHF.

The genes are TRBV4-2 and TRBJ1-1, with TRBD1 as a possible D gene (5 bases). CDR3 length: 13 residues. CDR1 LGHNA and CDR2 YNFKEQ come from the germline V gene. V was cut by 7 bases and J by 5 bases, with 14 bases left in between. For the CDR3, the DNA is TGTGCCAGCACCCTGGGGGGATTGACTGAAGCTTTCTTT. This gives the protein CASTLGGLTEAFF.

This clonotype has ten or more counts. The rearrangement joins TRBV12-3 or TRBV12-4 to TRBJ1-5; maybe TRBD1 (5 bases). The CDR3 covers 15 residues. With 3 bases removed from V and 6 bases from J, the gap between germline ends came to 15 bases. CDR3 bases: TGTGCCAGCAGTTTCGGGTTATCAGGGTTTCAGCCCCAGCATTTT. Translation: CASSFGLSGFQPQHF.

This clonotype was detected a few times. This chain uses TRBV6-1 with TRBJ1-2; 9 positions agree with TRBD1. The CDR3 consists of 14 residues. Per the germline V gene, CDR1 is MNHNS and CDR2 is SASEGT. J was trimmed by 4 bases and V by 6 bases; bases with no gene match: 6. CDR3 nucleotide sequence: TGTGCCAGCAGCAACAGGGGGCAAAGCTATGGCTACACCTTC. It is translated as CASSNRGQSYGYTF.

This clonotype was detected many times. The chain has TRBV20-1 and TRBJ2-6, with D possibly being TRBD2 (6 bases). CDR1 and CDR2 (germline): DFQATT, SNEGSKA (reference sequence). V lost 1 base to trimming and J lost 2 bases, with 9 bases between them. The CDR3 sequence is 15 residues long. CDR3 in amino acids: CSARVGGTGANVLTF. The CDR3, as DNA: TGCAGTGCTAGAGTCGGGGGTACTGGGGCCAACGTCCTGACTTTC.

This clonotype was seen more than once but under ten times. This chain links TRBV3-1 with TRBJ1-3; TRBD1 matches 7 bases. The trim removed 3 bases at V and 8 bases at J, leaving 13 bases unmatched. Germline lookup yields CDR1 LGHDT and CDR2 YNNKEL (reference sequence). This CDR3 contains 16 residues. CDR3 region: CASSHQSTTGRDTIYF. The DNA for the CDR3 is TGTGCCAGCAGCCACCAGTCGACGACAGGGCGGGACACCATATATTTT.

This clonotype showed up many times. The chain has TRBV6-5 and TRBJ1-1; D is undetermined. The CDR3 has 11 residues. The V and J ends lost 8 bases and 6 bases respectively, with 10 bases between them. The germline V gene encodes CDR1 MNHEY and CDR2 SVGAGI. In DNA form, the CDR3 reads TGTGCCAGCGGGGAATGGGCTGAAGCTTTCTTT. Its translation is CASGEWAEAFF.

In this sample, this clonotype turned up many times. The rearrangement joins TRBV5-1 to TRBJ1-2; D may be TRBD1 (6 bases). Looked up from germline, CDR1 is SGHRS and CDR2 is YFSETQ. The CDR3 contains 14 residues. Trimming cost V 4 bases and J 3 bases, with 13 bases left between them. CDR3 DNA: TGCGCCAGCAGCCTGAGGGGGGGCGACTATGGCTACACCTTC. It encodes CASSLRGGDYGYTF.

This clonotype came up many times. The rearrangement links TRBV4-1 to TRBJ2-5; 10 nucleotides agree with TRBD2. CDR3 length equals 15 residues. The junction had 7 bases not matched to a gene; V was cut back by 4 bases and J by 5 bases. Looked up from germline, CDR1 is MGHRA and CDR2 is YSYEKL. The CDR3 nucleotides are TGCGCCAGCAGCCGCACCCTAGCGGGGGAGGAGACCCAGTACTTC. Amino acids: CASSRTLAGEETQYF.

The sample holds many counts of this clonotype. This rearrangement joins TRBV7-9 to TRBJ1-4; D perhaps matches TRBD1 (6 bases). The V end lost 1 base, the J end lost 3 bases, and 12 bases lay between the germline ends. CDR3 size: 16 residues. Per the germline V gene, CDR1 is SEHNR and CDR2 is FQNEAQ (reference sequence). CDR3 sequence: CASSLVRGRANEKLFF. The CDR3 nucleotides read TGTGCCAGCAGCTTAGTCAGGGGACGGGCTAATGAAAAACTGTTTTTT. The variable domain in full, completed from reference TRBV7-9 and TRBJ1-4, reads DTGVSQNPRHKITKRGQNVTFRCDPISEHNRLYWYRQTLGQGPEFLTYFQNEAQLEKSRLLSDRFSAERPKGSFSTLEIQRTEQGDSAMYLCASSLVRGRANEKLFFGSGTQLSVL.

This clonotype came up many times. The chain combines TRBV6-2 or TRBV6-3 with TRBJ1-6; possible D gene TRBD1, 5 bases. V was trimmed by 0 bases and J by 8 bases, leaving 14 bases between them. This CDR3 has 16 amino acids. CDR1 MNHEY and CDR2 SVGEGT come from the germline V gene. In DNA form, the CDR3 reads TGTGCCAGCAGTTACTCGAAGGGGCAGCTATATTCACCCCTCCACTTT. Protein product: CASSYSKGQLYSPLHF.

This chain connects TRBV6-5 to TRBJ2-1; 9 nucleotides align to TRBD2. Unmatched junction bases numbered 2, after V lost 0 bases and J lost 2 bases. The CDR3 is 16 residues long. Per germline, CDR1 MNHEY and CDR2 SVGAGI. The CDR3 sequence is CASSYSASGAYNEQFF. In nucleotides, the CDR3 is TGTGCCAGCAGTTACTCGGCTAGCGGGGCCTACAATGAGCAGTTCTTC.

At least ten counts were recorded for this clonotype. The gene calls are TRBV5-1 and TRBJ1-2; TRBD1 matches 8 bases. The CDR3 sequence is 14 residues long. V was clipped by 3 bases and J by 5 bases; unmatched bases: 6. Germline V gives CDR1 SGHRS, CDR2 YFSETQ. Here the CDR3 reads CASSYGQGKYGYTF. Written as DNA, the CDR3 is TGCGCCAGCAGCTACGGACAGGGCAAGTATGGCTACACCTTC.

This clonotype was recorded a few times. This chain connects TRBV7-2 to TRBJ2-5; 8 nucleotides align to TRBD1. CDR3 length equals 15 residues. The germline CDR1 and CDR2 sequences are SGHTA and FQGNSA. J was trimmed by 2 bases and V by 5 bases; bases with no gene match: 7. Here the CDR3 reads CASSPGYRGQETQYF. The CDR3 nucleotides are TGTGCCAGCAGCCCTGGGTACAGGGGGCAAGAGACCCAGTACTTC.

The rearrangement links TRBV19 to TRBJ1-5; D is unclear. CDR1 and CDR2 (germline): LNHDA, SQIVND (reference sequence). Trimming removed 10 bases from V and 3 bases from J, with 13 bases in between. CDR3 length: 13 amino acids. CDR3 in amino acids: CATLDGFNQPQHF. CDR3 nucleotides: TGTGCCACCCTAGACGGCTTCAATCAGCCCCAGCATTTT.